This T cell receptor (beta chain) was retrieved from a study of T cells after yellow fever vaccination. The V gene lost 4 bases and the J gene lost 4 bases, with 17 bases spanning the gap. There are 16 residues in the CDR3. Germline loops: CDR1 MNHEY, CDR2 SVGEGT. TCRdb analysed the 5' RACE reads with MiXCR anew, one entry per CDR3 protein. The data contain over 200,000 distinct CDR3 sequences, around 6.7% of them singletons. This clonotype was found a few times. The chain couples TRBV6-2 or TRBV6-3 to TRBJ2-1, with D possibly being TRBD2 (6 bases). The material sequenced was CD4+ T cells sorted from PBMCs, taken on the day of the yellow fever booster vaccination. This clonotype was obtained from a man younger than 45 who received the YFV17D yellow fever vaccine. CDR3 DNA sequence: TGTGCCAGCAGTTTCCTTAGCGGCCTTGGATACAATGAGCAGTTCTTC. It encodes CASSFLSGLGYNEQFF.